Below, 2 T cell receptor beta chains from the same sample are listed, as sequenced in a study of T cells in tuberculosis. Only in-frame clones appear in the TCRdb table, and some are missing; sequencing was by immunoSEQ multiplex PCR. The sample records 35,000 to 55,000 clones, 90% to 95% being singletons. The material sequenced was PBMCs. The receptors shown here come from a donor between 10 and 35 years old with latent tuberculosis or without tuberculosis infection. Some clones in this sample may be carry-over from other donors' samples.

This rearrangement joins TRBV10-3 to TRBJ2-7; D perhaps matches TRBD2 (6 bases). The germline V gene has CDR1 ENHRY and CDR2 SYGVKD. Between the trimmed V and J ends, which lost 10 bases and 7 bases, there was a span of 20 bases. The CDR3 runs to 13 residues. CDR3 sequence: CASSREIYDEQYF. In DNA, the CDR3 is TGTGCCAGCTCCCGGGAGATCTACGATGAGCAGTACTTC.

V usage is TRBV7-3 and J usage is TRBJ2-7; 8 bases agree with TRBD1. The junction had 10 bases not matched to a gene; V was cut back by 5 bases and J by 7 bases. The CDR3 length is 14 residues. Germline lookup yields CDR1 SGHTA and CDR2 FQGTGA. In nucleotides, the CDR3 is TGTGCCAGCAGCCCAGGGGACAGGCATTCAGAGCAGTACTTC. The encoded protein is CASSPGDRHSEQYF.